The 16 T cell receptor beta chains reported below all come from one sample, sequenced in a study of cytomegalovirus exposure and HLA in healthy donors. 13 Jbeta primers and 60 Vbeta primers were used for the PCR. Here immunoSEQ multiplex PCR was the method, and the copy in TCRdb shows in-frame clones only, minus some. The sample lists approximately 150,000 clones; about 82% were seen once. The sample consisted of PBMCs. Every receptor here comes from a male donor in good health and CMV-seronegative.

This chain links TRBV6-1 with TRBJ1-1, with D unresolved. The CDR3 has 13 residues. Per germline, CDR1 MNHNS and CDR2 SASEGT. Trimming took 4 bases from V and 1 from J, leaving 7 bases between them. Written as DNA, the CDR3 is TGTGCCAGCAGTGTCCGGGAGAACACTGAAGCTTTCTTT. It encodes CASSVRENTEAFF.

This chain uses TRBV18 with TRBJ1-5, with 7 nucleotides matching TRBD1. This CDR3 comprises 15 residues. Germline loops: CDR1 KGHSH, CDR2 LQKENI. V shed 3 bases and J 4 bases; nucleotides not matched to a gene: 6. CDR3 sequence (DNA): TGTGCCAGCTCACCCATGACAGGGAGTAATCAGCCCCAGCATTTT. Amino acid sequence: CASSPMTGSNQPQHF.

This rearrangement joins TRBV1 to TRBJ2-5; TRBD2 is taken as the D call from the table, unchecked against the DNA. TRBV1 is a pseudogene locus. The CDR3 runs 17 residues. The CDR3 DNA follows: TGCACCAGCAGCCAAGATGAGACTAGCGGCCGTCCTTGGACCCAGTACTTC. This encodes CTSSQDETSGRPWTQYF.

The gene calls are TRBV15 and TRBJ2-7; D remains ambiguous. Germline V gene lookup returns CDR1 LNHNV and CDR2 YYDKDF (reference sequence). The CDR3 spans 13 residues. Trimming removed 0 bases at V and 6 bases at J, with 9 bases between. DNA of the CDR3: TGTGCCACCAGCAGAGACGGAGTCGGCGAGCAGTACTTC. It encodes CATSRDGVGEQYF. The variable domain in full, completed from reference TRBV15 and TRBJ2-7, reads DAMVIQNPRYQVTQFGKPVTLSCSQTLNHNVMYWYQQKSSQAPKLLFHYYDKDFNNEADTPDNFQSRRPNTSFCFLDIRSPGLGDTAMYLCATSRDGVGEQYFGPGTRLTVT.

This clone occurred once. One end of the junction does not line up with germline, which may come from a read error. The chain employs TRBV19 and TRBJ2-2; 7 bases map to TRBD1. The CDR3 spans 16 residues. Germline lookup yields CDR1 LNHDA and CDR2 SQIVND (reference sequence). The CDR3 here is CASSRRQGTNTRELFF. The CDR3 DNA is TGTGCCAGTAGCCGCCGACAGGGAACAAACACCAGGGAGCTGTTTTTT.

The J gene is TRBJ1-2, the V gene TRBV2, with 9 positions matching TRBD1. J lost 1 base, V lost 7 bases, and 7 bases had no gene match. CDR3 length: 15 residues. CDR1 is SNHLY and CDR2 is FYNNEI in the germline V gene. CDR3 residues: CASTQTGGNNYGYTF. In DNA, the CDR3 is TGTGCCAGCACCCAGACAGGGGGGAATAACTATGGCTACACCTTC. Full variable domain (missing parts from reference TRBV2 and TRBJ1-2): EPEVTQTPSHQVTQMGQEVILRCVPISNHLYFYWYRQILGQKVEFLVSFYNNEISEKSEIFDDQFSVERPDGSNFTLKIRSTKLEDSAMYFCASTQTGGNNYGYTFGSGTRLTVV.

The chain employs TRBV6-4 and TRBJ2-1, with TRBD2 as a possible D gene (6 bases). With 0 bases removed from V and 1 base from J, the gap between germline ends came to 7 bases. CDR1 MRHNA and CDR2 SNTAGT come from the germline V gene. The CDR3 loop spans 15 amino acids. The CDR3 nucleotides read TGTGCCAGCAGTGACTCGGCGGGGTCCTACAATGAGCAGTTCTTC. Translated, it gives CASSDSAGSYNEQFF.

CDR3 sequence (DNA): TGTGCCAGCAGCCAAGTGTCTCCGGGACAGGGGTCTGGGGCCCAGTACTTC. Its protein is CASSQVSPGQGSGAQYF. The rearrangement joins TRBV14 to TRBJ2-5; the match to TRBD1 covers 10 bases. V was pared by 1 base and J by 9 bases, with 14 bases of the junction left unmatched. CDR1 and CDR2 (germline): SGHDN, FVKESK. The CDR3 extends over 17 amino acids.

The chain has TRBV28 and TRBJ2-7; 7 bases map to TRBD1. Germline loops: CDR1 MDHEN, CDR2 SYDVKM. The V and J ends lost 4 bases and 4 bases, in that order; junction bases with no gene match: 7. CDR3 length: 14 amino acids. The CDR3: CASSSSGQSYEQYF. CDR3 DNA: TGTGCCAGCAGTTCGTCGGGACAGTCATACGAGCAGTACTTC.

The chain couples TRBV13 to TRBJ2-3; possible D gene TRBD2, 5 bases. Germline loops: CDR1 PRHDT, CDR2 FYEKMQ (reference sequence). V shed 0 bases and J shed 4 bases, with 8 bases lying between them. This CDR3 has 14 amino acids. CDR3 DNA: TGTGCCAGCAGCTTAGGGGCGGAGGCAGATACGCAGTATTTT. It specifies CASSLGAEADTQYF.

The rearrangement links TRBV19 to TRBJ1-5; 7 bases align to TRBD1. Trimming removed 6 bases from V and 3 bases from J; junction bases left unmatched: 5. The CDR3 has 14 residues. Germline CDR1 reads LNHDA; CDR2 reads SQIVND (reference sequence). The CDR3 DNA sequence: TGTGCCAGTAGGCAGGGGGTATTCAATCAGCCCCAGCATTTT. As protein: CASRQGVFNQPQHF.

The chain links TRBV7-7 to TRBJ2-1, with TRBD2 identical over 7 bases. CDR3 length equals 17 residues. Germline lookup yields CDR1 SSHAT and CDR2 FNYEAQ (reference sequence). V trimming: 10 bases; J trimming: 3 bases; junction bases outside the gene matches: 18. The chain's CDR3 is CATGRLADHPLYNEQFF. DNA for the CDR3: TGTGCCACCGGGCGGCTAGCGGACCACCCCCTCTACAATGAGCAGTTCTTC.

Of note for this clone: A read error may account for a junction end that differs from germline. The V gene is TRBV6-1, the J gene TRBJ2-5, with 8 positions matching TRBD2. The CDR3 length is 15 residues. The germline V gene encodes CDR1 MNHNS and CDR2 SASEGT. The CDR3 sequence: CVSSEQAGGGETQYF. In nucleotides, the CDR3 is TGTGTCAGCAGTGAACAGGCGGGAGGAGGAGAGACCCAGTACTTC.

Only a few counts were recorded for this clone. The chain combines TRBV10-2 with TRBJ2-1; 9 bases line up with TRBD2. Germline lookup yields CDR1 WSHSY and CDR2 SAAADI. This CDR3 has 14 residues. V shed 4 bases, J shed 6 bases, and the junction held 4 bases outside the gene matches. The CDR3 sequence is CASSGAGGGNEQFF. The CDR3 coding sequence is TGCGCCAGCAGTGGGGCGGGAGGGGGCAATGAGCAGTTCTTC.

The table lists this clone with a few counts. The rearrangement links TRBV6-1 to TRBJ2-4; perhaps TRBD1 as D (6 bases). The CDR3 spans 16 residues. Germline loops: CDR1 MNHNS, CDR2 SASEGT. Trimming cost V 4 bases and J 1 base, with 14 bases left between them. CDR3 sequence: CASSARDTQAKNIQYF. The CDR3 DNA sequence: TGTGCCAGCAGTGCCCGGGACACCCAGGCCAAAAACATTCAGTACTTC.

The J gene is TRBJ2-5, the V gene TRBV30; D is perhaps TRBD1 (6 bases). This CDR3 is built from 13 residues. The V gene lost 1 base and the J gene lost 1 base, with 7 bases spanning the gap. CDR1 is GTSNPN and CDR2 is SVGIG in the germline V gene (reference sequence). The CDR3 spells CAWSAGAQETQYF. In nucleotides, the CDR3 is TGTGCCTGGAGTGCAGGGGCCCAAGAGACCCAGTACTTC. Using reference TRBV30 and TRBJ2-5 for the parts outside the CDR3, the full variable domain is SQTIHQWPATLVQPVGSPLSLECTVEGTSNPNLYWYRQAAGRGLQLLFYSVGIGQISSEVPQNLSASRPQDRQFILSSKKLLLSDSGFYLCAWSAGAQETQYFGPGTRLLVL.